These 18 T cell receptor beta chains share one sample of origin, sequenced in a study of healthy donors' naive CD4 and CD8 T cells. TCR libraries were built from 500 to 550 ng of total RNA by linear amplification. TCRdb analysed the reads with MiXCR anew, one entry per CDR3 protein. Of approximately 180,000 distinct CDR3 sequences in the sample, nearly 75% were seen once. The sequenced sample was naive CD4+ and CD8+ T cells sorted from blood, pooled from several donors. The receptors come from a pool of human donors in good health; the sample pools cells from several healthy donors.

This sequence joins TRBV29-1 and TRBJ2-3, with D maybe TRBD1 (6 bases). The ends were cut back, 4 bases at V and 2 bases at J, with 10 bases in the middle. CDR1 is SQVTM and CDR2 is ANQGSEA in the germline V gene. This CDR3 is built from 13 residues. CDR3 DNA: TGCAGCGTTGGGGGGCCGCTCACAGATACGCAGTATTTT. This codes for CSVGGPLTDTQYF.

V gene TRBV29-1 combines with J gene TRBJ1-2, with TRBD1 matching over 10 bases. The germline V gene encodes CDR1 SQVTM and CDR2 ANQGSEA. The CDR3 consists of 14 residues. V dropped 3 bases and J dropped 5; count of bases not matched to a gene: 6. CDR3 bases: TGCAGCGTTGAGGTTGGGACAGGGGTTTATGGCTACACCTTC. Protein sequence: CSVEVGTGVYGYTF.

V is TRBV12-3 or TRBV12-4 and J is TRBJ2-1; 9 bases line up with TRBD1. Trimming removed 3 bases from V and 0 bases from J; junction bases left unmatched: 3. CDR3 length: 16 amino acids. The CDR3, as DNA: TGTGCCAGCAGTTTTGGGACAGGGAGCTCCTACAATGAGCAGTTCTTC. Translated, it gives CASSFGTGSSYNEQFF.

This CDR3 reads CASDRLNTEAFF. In DNA, the CDR3 is TGTGCCAGCGACAGGTTGAACACTGAAGCTTTCTTT. The V gene is TRBV13, the J gene TRBJ1-1, with D tentatively TRBD1 (6 bases). Germline values: CDR1 PRHDT, CDR2 FYEKMQ (reference sequence). The CDR3 loop spans 12 amino acids. V lost 8 bases and J lost 0, with 7 bases in between.

The chain couples TRBV29-1 to TRBJ2-7, with D unclear. The CDR3 is 10 amino acids. CDR1 is SQVTM and CDR2 is ANQGSEA in the germline V gene. The V gene lost 3 bases and the J gene lost 5 bases, with 5 bases spanning the gap. The chain's CDR3 is CSVESDEQYF. The CDR3 DNA reads as TGCAGCGTTGAGTCGGACGAGCAGTACTTC.

The CDR3 DNA follows: TGCAGCGTTGAAGAGCCCGGGACAGCCGACTACGAGCAGTACTTC. Translated: CSVEEPGTADYEQYF. The chain links TRBV29-1 to TRBJ2-7; 7 positions agree with TRBD1. Germline V lookup: CDR1 SQVTM, CDR2 ANQGSEA. The CDR3 loop spans 15 amino acids. Trimming took 0 bases from V and 3 from J; bases not matched to a gene: 8.

The CDR3 region has the DNA TGTGCCACCAGCAGGGTGACTAGCGGGAGAGGTTGGGAGCAGTACTTC. It encodes CATSRVTSGRGWEQYF. The J gene is TRBJ2-7, the V gene TRBV15, with 12 bases lining up with TRBD2. Trimming removed 3 bases from V and 7 bases from J; junction bases left unmatched: 10. There are 16 residues in the CDR3. The V gene's germline CDR1 is LNHNV and CDR2 YYDKDF (reference sequence). The full variable domain, completed using reference TRBV15 and TRBJ2-7, is DAMVIQNPRYQVTQFGKPVTLSCSQTLNHNVMYWYQQKSSQAPKLLFHYYDKDFNNEADTPDNFQSRRPNTSFCFLDIRSPGLGDTAMYLCATSRVTSGRGWEQYFGPGTRLTVT.

The chain has TRBV5-5 and TRBJ2-1; D remains ambiguous. CDR1 and CDR2 (germline): SGHKS, YYEKEE (reference sequence). The CDR3 covers 12 residues. V was shortened by 4 bases and J by 4 bases, with 6 bases between the two germline ends. CDR3 region: CASSQLYNEQFF. The CDR3 DNA is TGTGCCAGCAGCCAATTATACAATGAGCAGTTCTTC.

This sequence joins TRBV5-4 and TRBJ2-5; 9 bases fit TRBD1. The ends lost 4 bases at V and 5 bases at J; junction bases unmatched: 9. Germline values: CDR1 SGHNT, CDR2 YYREEE (reference sequence). The CDR3 spans 15 residues. CDR3 region: CASSPGGDREETQYF. The CDR3 DNA reads TGTGCCAGCAGCCCCGGAGGGGACAGGGAGGAGACCCAGTACTTC.

This clonotype has a single count. This chain links TRBV5-1 with TRBJ2-6; no clear D gene. The CDR3 runs 15 residues. The V end lost 1 base, the J end lost 2 bases, and 7 bases lay between the germline ends. Germline CDR1 is SGHRS and CDR2 is YFSETQ. The CDR3 loop reads CASSLLDPGANVLTF. CDR3 DNA sequence: TGCGCCAGCAGCTTGCTGGATCCTGGGGCCAACGTCCTGACTTTC.

This rearrangement joins TRBV20-1 to TRBJ1-1; no reliable D call. The CDR3 totals 15 residues. The V end lost 0 bases, the J end lost 1 base, and 12 bases lay between the germline ends. Germline assignment: CDR1 DFQATT and CDR2 SNEGSKA (reference sequence). CDR3 sequence (DNA): TGCAGTGCTAGAGATCACAAGAGAAAGAACACTGAAGCTTTCTTT. Translated, it gives CSARDHKRKNTEAFF.

The V gene is TRBV6-5, the J gene TRBJ2-5; D could derive from TRBD1 or TRBD2 (5 bases each). The V end was cut by 8 bases, the J end by 5 bases, with 15 bases between. Germline CDR1 reads MNHEY; CDR2 reads SVGAGI. The CDR3 loop spans 13 amino acids. CDR3 DNA: TGTGCCAGCGTAAAGGGAGAGGGGGAGACCCAGTACTTC. It is translated as CASVKGEGETQYF.

V and J are TRBV19 and TRBJ2-1; TRBD2 agrees at 8 bases. V shed 3 bases, J shed 6 bases, and the junction held 13 bases outside the gene matches. The CDR3 sequence is 17 residues long. The germline gives CDR1 LNHDA, CDR2 SQIVND (reference sequence). The CDR3 loop is CASSIKRSGGPINEQFF. CDR3 DNA: TGTGCCAGTAGTATTAAGAGGTCGGGGGGGCCAATCAATGAGCAGTTCTTC.

The V and J genes are TRBV30 and TRBJ2-4, with D unclear. The CDR3 sequence is 14 residues long. Germline-derived CDR1 and CDR2 are GTSNPN and SVGIG (reference sequence). V shed 5 bases and J shed 0 bases, with 11 bases lying between them. The CDR3 loop reads CAWDTRLAKNIQYF. CDR3 bases: TGTGCCTGGGACACTCGGCTAGCCAAAAACATTCAGTACTTC.

This clonotype occurred a few times. The rearrangement uses TRBV29-1 and TRBJ2-5; TRBD1 aligns across 10 bases. Germline CDR1 is SQVTM and CDR2 is ANQGSEA. V lost 6 bases, J lost 7 bases, and 17 bases stayed unmatched. The CDR3 is made up of 16 amino acids. The CDR3 sequence: CSVEARGGQGRATQYF. In DNA form, the CDR3 reads TGCAGCGTAGAGGCACGTGGGGGACAGGGGCGGGCGACCCAGTACTTC.

The J gene is TRBJ1-2, the V gene TRBV29-1; 9 bases fit TRBD1. The CDR3 sequence is 14 residues long. Germline lookup yields CDR1 SQVTM and CDR2 ANQGSEA. J lost 5 bases, V lost 0 bases, and 4 bases had no gene match. CDR3 coding DNA: TGCAGCGTTGAAGATTGGACAGGGGCTTATGGCTACACCTTC. This translates into CSVEDWTGAYGYTF.

The V gene is TRBV29-1, the J gene TRBJ2-1, with 7 bases lining up with TRBD1. Germline assignment: CDR1 SQVTM and CDR2 ANQGSEA. J was trimmed by 0 bases and V by 2 bases; bases with no gene match: 4. CDR3 size: 15 residues. For the CDR3, the DNA is TGCAGCGTTGAAAGTACAGGGGCCTCCTACAATGAGCAGTTCTTC. Protein: CSVESTGASYNEQFF.

The J gene is TRBJ1-1, the V gene TRBV29-1, with D unclear. The CDR3 length is 15 residues. The germline V gene has CDR1 SQVTM and CDR2 ANQGSEA. The V end lost 3 bases, the J end lost 0 bases, and 14 bases lay between the germline ends. This chain's CDR3 is CSVEPGIGVNTEAFF. In nucleotides, the CDR3 is TGCAGCGTTGAGCCGGGGATCGGGGTGAACACTGAAGCTTTCTTT. The full variable domain, its missing parts supplied by reference TRBV29-1 and TRBJ1-1, is SAVISQKPSRDICQRGTSLTIQCQVDSQVTMMFWYRQQPGQSLTLIATANQGSEATYESGFVIDKFPISRPNLTFSTLTVSNMSPEDSSIYLCSVEPGIGVNTEAFFGQGTRLTVV.